This TCR beta chain was sequenced for a study of human T cells and chemical hapten exposure. On the study more broadly: A mostly female patient group had alopecia areata, totalis or universalis. TCR yields per sample varied mostly from small pooled library volume differences.

Sample time point: patch test 3, about 24 weeks after DPC sensitization. Treatment given: therapeutic diphenylcyclopropenone sensitization with weekly scalp DPC. The study drew its donors from alopecia patients who were 18 to 70 years old and suitable for DPC. The CDR3 consists of 15 residues. Trimming stripped 4 bases from V and 4 bases from J, with 15 bases between. The germline V gene encodes CDR1 ENHRY and CDR2 SYGVKD. Authors' data handling: Sample-level TCR yields exhibited a median of around 100,000, with a range of about 23,224 to 690,600. Using its own MiXCR run on the RACE reads, TCRdb lists one record per CDR3 protein. V and J calls and clone size were set by TCRdb, not the authors. The table lists about 190,000 distinct CDR3 sequences, around 25% of them singletons.

This TCR was sampled from a woman aged 40 to 50 with alopecia areata. Some clones in this sample may be carry-over from other donors' samples. The chain combines TRBV10-3 with TRBJ2-3; D not certain. Sample: whole blood, taken in connection with sensitization to the hapten diphenylcyclopropenone (DPC). The CDR3 spells CAISVNSQNADTQYF. In DNA form, the CDR3 reads TGTGCCATCAGTGTTAATAGCCAGAACGCAGATACGCAGTATTTT.